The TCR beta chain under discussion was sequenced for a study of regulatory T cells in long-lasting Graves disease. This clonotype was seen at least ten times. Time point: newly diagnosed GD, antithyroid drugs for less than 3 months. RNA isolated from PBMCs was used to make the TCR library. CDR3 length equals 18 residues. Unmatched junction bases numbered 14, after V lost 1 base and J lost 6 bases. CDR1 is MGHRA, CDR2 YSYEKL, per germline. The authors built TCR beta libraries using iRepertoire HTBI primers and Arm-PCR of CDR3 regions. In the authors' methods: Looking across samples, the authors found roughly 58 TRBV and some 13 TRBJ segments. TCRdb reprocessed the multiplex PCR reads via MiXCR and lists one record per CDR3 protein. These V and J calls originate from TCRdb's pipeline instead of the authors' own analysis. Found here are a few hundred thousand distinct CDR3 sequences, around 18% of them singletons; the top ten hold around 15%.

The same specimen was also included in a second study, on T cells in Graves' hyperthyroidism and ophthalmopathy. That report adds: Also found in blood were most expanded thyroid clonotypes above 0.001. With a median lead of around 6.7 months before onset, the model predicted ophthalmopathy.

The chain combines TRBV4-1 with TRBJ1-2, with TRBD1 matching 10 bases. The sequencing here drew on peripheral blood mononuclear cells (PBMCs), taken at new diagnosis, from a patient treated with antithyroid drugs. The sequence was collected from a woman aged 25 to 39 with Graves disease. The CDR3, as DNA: TGCGCCAGCAGCCAAGGCCACTCCAGGGGACAGGGGTGGAATGGCTACACCTTC. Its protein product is CASSQGHSRGQGWNGYTF.